The 5 T cell receptor beta chains below all came from one sample that was sequenced in a study of PD-1 blockade in classical Hodgkin lymphoma. The table came from immunoSEQ multiplex PCR; TCRdb's copy has only in-frame clones and leaves some out. This sample carries over 35,000 clones, about 85% of them seen once, and the ten largest clones take about 5.9%. In every patient, relapse followed autologous stem cell transplantation, while exposure to brentuximab vedotin differed. Here the sequenced sample was peripheral blood mononuclear cells (PBMCs), taken before the second cycle of nivolumab. These receptor sequences come from a human donor with classical Hodgkin lymphoma.

The chain recombines TRBV2 with TRBJ2-5; D is undetermined. Trimming left V 5 bases short and J 2 bases short, with 12 bases between. The CDR3 runs to 14 residues. Germline assignment: CDR1 SNHLY and CDR2 FYNNEI. CDR3 residues: CASSRDEKQETQYF. In DNA, the CDR3 is TGTGCCAGCAGTAGAGACGAGAAACAAGAGACCCAGTACTTC. Looking up the rest from reference TRBV2 and TRBJ2-5 gives the full variable domain: EPEVTQTPSHQVTQMGQEVILRCVPISNHLYFYWYRQILGQKVEFLVSFYNNEISEKSEIFDDQFSVERPDGSNFTLKIRSTKLEDSAMYFCASSRDEKQETQYFGPGTRLLVL.

V gene TRBV6-5 combines with J gene TRBJ2-1; D possibly matches TRBD1 or TRBD2 (5 bases each). The germline gives CDR1 MNHEY, CDR2 SVGAGI. V lost 8 bases and J lost 4, with 12 bases in between. CDR3 length: 13 residues. This CDR3 reads CASWGSWYNEQFF. In DNA form, the CDR3 reads TGTGCCAGCTGGGGGTCGTGGTACAATGAGCAGTTCTTC.

The chain combines TRBV5-1 with TRBJ2-5, with 10 bases fitting TRBD2. This CDR3 is built from 15 residues. Germline V lookup: CDR1 SGHRS, CDR2 YFSETQ. Trimming at V came to 0 bases and at J to 5 bases, leaving 4 bases not matched to a gene. DNA for the CDR3: TGCGCCAGCAGCTTGGAGCGGGGGGGCTCGGAGACCCAGTACTTC. It codes for CASSLERGGSETQYF. The full variable domain, with the rest looked up from reference TRBV5-1 and TRBJ2-5, is KAGVTQTPRYLIKTRGQQVTLSCSPISGHRSVSWYQQTPGQGLQFLFEYFSETQRNKGNFPGRFSGRQFSNSRSEMNVSTLELGDSALYLCASSLERGGSETQYFGPGTRLLVL.

This sequence joins TRBV5-4 and TRBJ2-3; 7 nucleotides align to TRBD1. V shed 1 base, J shed 1 base, and the junction held 6 bases outside the gene matches. The CDR3 covers 16 residues. Germline V gives CDR1 SGHNT, CDR2 YYREEE (reference sequence). The CDR3 loop is CASSLLKGAGTDTQYF. The CDR3 region has the DNA TGTGCCAGCAGCTTGCTGAAGGGGGCGGGCACAGATACGCAGTATTTT.

The V call is TRBV28, the J call TRBJ2-1, with D perhaps matching TRBD1 (5 bases). The germline gives CDR1 MDHEN, CDR2 SYDVKM. This CDR3 has 14 residues. Trimming removed 3 bases at V and 10 bases at J, with 16 bases between. CDR3 loop: CASSLTDAQAEQFF. The CDR3 coding sequence is TGTGCCAGCAGTTTGACAGACGCCCAGGCGGAGCAGTTCTTC.